This entry describes one T cell receptor beta chain. What it recognizes is unknown. Germline-derived CDR1 and CDR2 are SGHRS and YFSETQ. V shed 4 bases, J shed 0 bases, and the junction held 15 bases outside the gene matches. The CDR3 has 20 residues. The data derive from a study of lymphopenia after photon versus proton radiotherapy. Study-wide results and caveats: Photon-treated patients lost naive T cells and TCR diversity; proton-treated stayed stable. Post-nadir diversity loss with photons came from oligoclonal expansion, particularly CD8+ Temra cells.

The repertoire was sequenced with immunoSEQ multiplex PCR; TCRdb's copy has only in-frame clones and lacks some. The sample has roughly 150,000 clones, about 88% seen once. The source was peripheral blood, collected from a patient treated with photon-based radiotherapy. The sequence was obtained from a man in his forties or fifties with gastric cancer. The gene calls are TRBV5-1 and TRBJ2-1; 11 positions agree with TRBD2. CDR3 sequence (DNA): TGCGCCAGCAGCCCCGGCGGGGTAGCGGGAGGGCCGAGCTCCTACAATGAGCAGTTCTTC. Its protein is CASSPGGVAGGPSSYNEQFF.